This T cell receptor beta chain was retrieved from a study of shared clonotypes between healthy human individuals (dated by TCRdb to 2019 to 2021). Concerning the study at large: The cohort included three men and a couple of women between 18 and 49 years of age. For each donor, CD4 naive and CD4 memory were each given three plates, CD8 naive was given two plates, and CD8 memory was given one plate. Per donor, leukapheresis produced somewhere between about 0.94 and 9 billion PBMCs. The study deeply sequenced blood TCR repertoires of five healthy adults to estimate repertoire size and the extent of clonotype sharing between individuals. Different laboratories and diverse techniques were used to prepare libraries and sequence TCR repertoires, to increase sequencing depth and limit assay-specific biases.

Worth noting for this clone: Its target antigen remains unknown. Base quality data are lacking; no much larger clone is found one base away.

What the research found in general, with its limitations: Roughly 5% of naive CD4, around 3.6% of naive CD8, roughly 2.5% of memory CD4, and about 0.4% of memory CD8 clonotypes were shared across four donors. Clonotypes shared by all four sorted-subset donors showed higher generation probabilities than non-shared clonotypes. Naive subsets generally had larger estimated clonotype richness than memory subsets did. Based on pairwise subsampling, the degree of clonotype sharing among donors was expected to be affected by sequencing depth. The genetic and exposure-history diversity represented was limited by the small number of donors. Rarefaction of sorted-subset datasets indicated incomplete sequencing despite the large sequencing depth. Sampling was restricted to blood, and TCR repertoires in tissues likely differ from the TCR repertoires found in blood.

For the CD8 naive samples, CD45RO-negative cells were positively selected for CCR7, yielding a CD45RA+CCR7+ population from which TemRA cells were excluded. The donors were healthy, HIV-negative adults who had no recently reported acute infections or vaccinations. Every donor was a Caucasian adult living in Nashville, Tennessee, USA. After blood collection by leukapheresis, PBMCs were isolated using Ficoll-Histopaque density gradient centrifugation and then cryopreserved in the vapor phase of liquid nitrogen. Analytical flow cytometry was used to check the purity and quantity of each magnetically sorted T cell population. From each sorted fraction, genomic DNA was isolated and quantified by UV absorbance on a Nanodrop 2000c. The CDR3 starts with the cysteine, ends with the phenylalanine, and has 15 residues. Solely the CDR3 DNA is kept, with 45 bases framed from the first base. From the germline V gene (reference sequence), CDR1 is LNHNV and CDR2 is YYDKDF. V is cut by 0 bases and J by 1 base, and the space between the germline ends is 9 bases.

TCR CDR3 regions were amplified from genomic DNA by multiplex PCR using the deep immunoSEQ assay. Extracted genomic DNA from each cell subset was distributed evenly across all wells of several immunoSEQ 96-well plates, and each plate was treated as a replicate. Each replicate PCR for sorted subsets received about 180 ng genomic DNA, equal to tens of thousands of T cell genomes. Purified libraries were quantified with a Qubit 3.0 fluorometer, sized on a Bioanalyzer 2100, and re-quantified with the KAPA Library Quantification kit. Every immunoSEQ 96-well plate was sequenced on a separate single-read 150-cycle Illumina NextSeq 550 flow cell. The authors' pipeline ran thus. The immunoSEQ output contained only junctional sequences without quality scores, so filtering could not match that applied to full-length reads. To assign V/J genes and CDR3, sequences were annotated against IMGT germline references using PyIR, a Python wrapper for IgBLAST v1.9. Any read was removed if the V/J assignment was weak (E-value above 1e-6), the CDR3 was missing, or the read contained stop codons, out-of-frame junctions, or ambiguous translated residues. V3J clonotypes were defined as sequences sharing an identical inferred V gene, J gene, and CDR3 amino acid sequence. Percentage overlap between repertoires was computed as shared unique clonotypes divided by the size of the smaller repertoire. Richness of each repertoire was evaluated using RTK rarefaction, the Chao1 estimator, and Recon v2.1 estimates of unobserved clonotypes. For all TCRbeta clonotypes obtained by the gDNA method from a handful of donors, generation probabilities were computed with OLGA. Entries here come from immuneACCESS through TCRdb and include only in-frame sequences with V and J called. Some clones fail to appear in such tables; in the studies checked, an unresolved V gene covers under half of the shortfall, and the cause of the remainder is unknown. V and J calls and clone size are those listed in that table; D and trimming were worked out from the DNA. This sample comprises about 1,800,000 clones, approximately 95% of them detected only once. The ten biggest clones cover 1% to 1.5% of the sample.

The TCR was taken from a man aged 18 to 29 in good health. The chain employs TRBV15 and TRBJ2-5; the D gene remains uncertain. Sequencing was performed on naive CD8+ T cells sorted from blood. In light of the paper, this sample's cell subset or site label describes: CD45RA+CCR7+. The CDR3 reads CATSRDLGGQETQYF. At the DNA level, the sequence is TGTGCCACCAGCAGAGATCTGGGCGGCCAAGAGACCCAGTACTTC.